The sequence of this T cell receptor (beta chain) was determined in a study of graft-versus-host responses after intestinal transplantation. The wider study: Recipients obtained multivisceral, liver-intestinal, or isolated intestinal transplants. Recipients uniformly received anti-thymocyte globulin induction, followed by tacrolimus and steroids for around 3 years.

Responder cells labeled with CFSE (around 200,000) were co-plated with irradiated stimulator cells labeled with violet dye (around 200,000). CDR3 length: 13 residues. Between the trimmed V and J ends, which lost 3 bases and 6 bases, there was a span of 9 bases. CDR1 and CDR2 (germline): ENHRY, SYGVKD. The study's findings and limits: High graft-versus-host to host-versus-graft clonal ratios were seen in allografts of patients with graft-donor T cell macrochimerism. After transplant, early declines in HvG clones were associated with peak levels of circulating GvH clones.

Profiled with immunoSEQ multiplex PCR; TCRdb holds only in-frame clones, not every one. The sample shows 11,000 to 15,000 clones, about two fifths of them seen only once. The chain is built from TRBV10-3 and TRBJ1-5; no clear D gene. The material was alloreactive CD8+ T cells from a mixed lymphocyte reaction culture, obtained before intestinal transplant. Subset: CFSE-low proliferating T cells sorted from approximately six-day pre-transplant mixed lymphocyte reaction (GvH or HvG direction). This TCR derives from a human patient who received an intestinal transplant. CDR3 residues: CAISDGSSQPQHF. The CDR3 DNA reads as TGTGCCATCAGTGATGGGAGTAGTCAGCCCCAGCATTTT.